This T cell receptor (beta chain) was identified during a study of blood T cell repertoires in COVID-19. The assay was immunoSEQ multiplex PCR, and TCRdb's table has in-frame clones only and misses some. The table shows around 170,000 clones, with roughly 88% occurring only once. Germline CDR1 reads SGHTA; CDR2 reads FQGNSA. J gave up 1 base and V 5 bases, and 3 bases lay outside the gene matches. The CDR3 is 15 amino acids. The source is a woman aged 25 to 39 with acute or convalescent COVID-19. Sequencing used peripheral blood. The chain couples TRBV7-2 to TRBJ2-2; 8 nucleotides line up with TRBD1. In nucleotides, the CDR3 is TGTGCCAGCAGCCGGGGACAGGTGAACACCGGGGAGCTGTTTTTT. Its protein is CASSRGQVNTGELFF.